The entry below describes one T cell receptor (beta chain). Its antigen is undetermined. Both TRBC1 and TRBC2 were covered by a beta constant-region primer of two equimolar oligonucleotides. The ligated cDNA underwent four PCR rounds using SP2 and nested alpha and beta constant-region primers. One entry per CDR3 protein results from TCRdb running MiXCR on the UMI-ligation and nested PCR reads. The table records 140,000 to 150,000 distinct CDR3 sequences, under 25% of them present only once. V shed 6 bases, J shed 4 bases, and the junction held 10 bases outside the gene matches. The CDR3 is 15 residues long. The germline gives CDR1 MDHEN, CDR2 SYDVKM. The data were obtained in a study of naive and memory T cell subsets. Findings and caveats of the study: Naive repertoires, especially CD8, held a few larger clonotypes, possibly memory cells re-expressing CD45RA.

The V call is TRBV28, the J call TRBJ2-7; 9 bases fit TRBD1. Sequenced sample: naive CD4+ T cells from blood. This sequence originates from a human donor in good health. The CDR3 protein is CASSLGGTGKYEQYF. Here the CDR3 DNA reads TGTGCCAGCAGCCTGGGAGGGACAGGGAAATACGAGCAGTACTTC.